The 9 T cell receptor beta chains in this list originate from one sample, sequenced in a study of T-cell reconstitution after alpha-beta-depleted transplantation in children. Unique molecular identifiers were incorporated when the TCRbeta library was constructed. A single record per CDR3 protein comes from TCRdb applying MiXCR to the PCR reads. The table has a few hundred thousand distinct CDR3 sequences, roughly 11% seen once. Here the sequenced sample was peripheral blood, taken 180 days after TCRalphabeta/CD19-depleted stem cell transplant. The receptors shown here come from a male patient between 2 and 15 years old who had a stem cell transplant for chronic granulomatous disease, so the T cells may come from the graft donor.

This clonotype occurred many times. The J gene is TRBJ2-5, the V gene TRBV5-1; TRBD1 matches 9 bases. CDR1 SGHRS and CDR2 YFSETQ come from the germline V gene. The CDR3 runs 16 residues. With 2 bases clipped from V and 5 bases from J, the junction kept 10 bases outside the gene matches. In nucleotides, the CDR3 is TGCGCCAGCAGCTTCACGACCGGGACAGGGACGGAGACCCAGTACTTC. Protein sequence: CASSFTTGTGTETQYF.

The table lists this clonotype with a few counts. J is TRBJ2-1 and V is TRBV9; 7 bases map to TRBD1. The CDR3 is 16 amino acids. Trimming at V came to 6 bases and at J to 4 bases, leaving 13 bases not matched to a gene. Germline CDR1 and CDR2: SGDLS and YYNGEE. The CDR3 coding sequence is TGTGCCAGCACGGGCGAAGCGGACAGGTCGTACAATGAGCAGTTCTTC. Its protein product is CASTGEADRSYNEQFF.

This clonotype was counted a single time. This may be a read error, as it is one base from a much larger clone. CDR3 sequence: CSAREGGDEQFF. The CDR3 DNA sequence: TGCAGTGCTAGAGAGGGTGGGGATGAGCAGTTCTTC. This rearrangement joins TRBV20-1 to TRBJ2-1; D is unresolved. Trimming removed 0 bases at V and 8 bases at J, with 8 bases between. CDR1 and CDR2 from the germline V gene are DFQATT and SNEGSKA (reference sequence). This CDR3 is 12 amino acids long.

This clonotype was detected ten times or more. The V and J genes are TRBV20-1 and TRBJ2-5; TRBD2 aligns across 8 bases. Germline CDR1 is DFQATT and CDR2 is SNEGSKA (reference sequence). The ends lost 0 bases at V and 1 base at J; junction bases unmatched: 7. CDR3 length: 16 amino acids. CDR3 sequence: CSARDRVAGFQETQYF. The CDR3 nucleotides are TGCAGTGCTAGAGATAGAGTAGCGGGGTTCCAAGAGACCCAGTACTTC.

This clonotype was counted many times. The gene calls are TRBV19 and TRBJ2-1; 8 nucleotides line up with TRBD2. Germline V gene data show CDR1 as LNHDA and CDR2 as SQIVND (reference sequence). With V trimmed by 11 bases and J by 10 bases, 16 bases remained unmatched. The CDR3 runs 14 residues. The CDR3 DNA reads as TGTGCCTCCTTTAGCGGGGCCCATTCGGGGGAGCAGTTCTTC. Amino acids: CASFSGAHSGEQFF.

A word on this clonotype: Just one base apart from a much larger clone, this may be a read error. The chain combines TRBV6-6 with TRBJ1-5; tentative D call: TRBD1 (6 bases). Germline assignment: CDR1 MNHNY and CDR2 SVGAGI (reference sequence). The CDR3 sequence is 13 residues long. The V end was cut by 7 bases, the J end by 7 bases, with 14 bases between. The CDR3, as DNA: TGTGCCAGCACCAGGACAGCCGAACAGCCCCAGCATTTT. It is translated as CASTRTAEQPQHF.

In its sample, this clonotype was seen many times. The rearrangement links TRBV12-3 or TRBV12-4 to TRBJ2-7; TRBD1 matches at 7 bases. This CDR3 region has 14 residues. J gave up 3 bases and V 7 bases, and 9 bases lay outside the gene matches. The CDR3: CASTIPGQLYEQYF. The CDR3 DNA sequence: TGTGCCAGCACCATACCGGGACAGCTCTACGAGCAGTACTTC.

This clonotype was picked up many times. One end of the junction does not line up with germline, which may come from a read error. DNA of the CDR3: TGTGCCAGCAGCTTAGGGGACTTGCGGGCGACCTTC. Amino acids: CASSLGDLRATF. J is TRBJ2-4 and V is TRBV7-2; D is possibly TRBD2 (6 bases). The CDR3 contains 12 residues. Germline V gene data show CDR1 as SGHTA and CDR2 as FQGNSA.

In this sample, this clonotype turned up many times. The V gene is TRBV7-2, the J gene TRBJ2-1; D possibly matches TRBD1 or TRBD2 (7 bases each). CDR3 size: 16 residues. V dropped 1 base and J dropped 4 bases, with 14 bases sitting between them. Germline assignment: CDR1 SGHTA and CDR2 FQGNSA. CDR3 DNA sequence: TGTGCCAGCAGCTTAGGGAGGGGGCGGGAGTACAATGAGCAGTTCTTC. It is translated as CASSLGRGREYNEQFF.